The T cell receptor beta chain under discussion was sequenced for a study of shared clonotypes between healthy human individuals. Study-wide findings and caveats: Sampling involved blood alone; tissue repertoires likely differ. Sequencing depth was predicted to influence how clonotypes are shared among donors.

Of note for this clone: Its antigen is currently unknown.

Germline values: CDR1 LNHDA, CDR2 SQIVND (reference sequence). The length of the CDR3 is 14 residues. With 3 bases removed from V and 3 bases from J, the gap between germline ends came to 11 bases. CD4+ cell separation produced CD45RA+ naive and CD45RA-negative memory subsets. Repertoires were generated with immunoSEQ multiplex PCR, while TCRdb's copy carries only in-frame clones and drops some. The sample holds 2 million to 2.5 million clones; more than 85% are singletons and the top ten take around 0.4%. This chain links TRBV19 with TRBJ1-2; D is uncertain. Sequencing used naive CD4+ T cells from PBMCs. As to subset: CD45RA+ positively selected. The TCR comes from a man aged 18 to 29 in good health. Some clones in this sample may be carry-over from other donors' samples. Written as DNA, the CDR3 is TGTGCCAGTAGTATTAGGGCGGTGGACTATGGCTACACCTTC. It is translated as CASSIRAVDYGYTF. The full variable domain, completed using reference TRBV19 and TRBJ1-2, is DGGITQSPKYLFRKEGQNVTLSCEQNLNHDAMYWYRQDPGQGLRLIYYSQIVNDFQKGDIAEGYSVSREKKESFPLTVTSAQKNPTAFYLCASSIRAVDYGYTFGSGTRLTVV.